The 9 T cell receptor beta chains reported below all come from one sample, sequenced in a study of control samples from healthy donors and cancer patients. The data were produced by immunoSEQ multiplex PCR, yet TCRdb's version contains in-frame clones alone and is incomplete. The sample includes about 160,000 clones, just under 95% of them seen just once. Sequencing was done on a sample of blood. The receptors derive from a woman in her forties in good health.

J is TRBJ1-3 and V is TRBV7-2; D remains ambiguous. The length of the CDR3 is 16 residues. Trimming shortened V by 4 bases and J by 0 bases, and 13 bases separated the two germline ends. The V gene's germline CDR1 is SGHTA and CDR2 FQGNSA. As DNA, the CDR3 is TGTGCCAGCAGCTCTCCGACACGGATCTCTGGAAACACCATATATTTT. This gives the protein CASSSPTRISGNTIYF.

The V call is TRBV19, the J call TRBJ1-1, with 8 bases identical to TRBD1. J gave up 4 bases and V 6 bases, and 10 bases lay outside the gene matches. CDR1 LNHDA and CDR2 SQIVND come from the germline V gene (reference sequence). This CDR3 spans 15 amino acids. The chain's CDR3 is CASSPEQGASTEAFF. DNA for the CDR3: TGTGCCAGTAGCCCAGAGCAGGGGGCGAGCACTGAAGCTTTCTTT.

The chain recombines TRBV3-1 (or the pseudogene TRBV3-2) with TRBJ2-2; 7 bases are shared with TRBD1. Per the germline V gene, CDR1 is LGHDT and CDR2 is YNNKEL (reference sequence). Trimming took 4 bases from V and 0 from J; bases not matched to a gene: 5. This CDR3 region has 16 residues. CDR3 coding DNA: TGTGCCAGCAGCCCATCCGGGACAGCGAACACCGGGGAGCTGTTTTTT. Residues: CASSPSGTANTGELFF.

This chain links TRBV6-2 or TRBV6-3 with TRBJ1-5; D may be TRBD1 (6 bases). The CDR3 consists of 16 residues. From germline, CDR1 is MNHEY and CDR2 SVGEGT. Trimming removed 4 bases from V and 4 bases from J, with 17 bases in between. Here the CDR3 DNA reads TGTGCCAGCAGTTCCGCCCTACAGGGTTTGAATCAGCCCCAGCATTTT. As protein: CASSSALQGLNQPQHF.

The chain uses TRBV5-4 and TRBJ2-1; D call uncertain. The CDR3 spans 12 residues. Germline-derived CDR1 and CDR2 are SGHNT and YYREEE (reference sequence). V was trimmed by 2 bases and J by 8 bases, leaving 8 bases between them. CDR3 nucleotide sequence: TGTGCCAGCAGCTTAGGAGTCGATGAGCAGTTCTTC. This translates into CASSLGVDEQFF.

V gene TRBV3-1 (or the pseudogene TRBV3-2) combines with J gene TRBJ2-3, with no clear D. Germline V gene lookup returns CDR1 LGHDT and CDR2 YNNKEL (reference sequence). V lost 10 bases to trimming and J lost 0 bases, with 11 bases between them. The CDR3 is made up of 13 amino acids. CDR3 bases: TGTGCCACCCATGGCTTCAGCACAGATACGCAGTATTTT. It specifies CATHGFSTDTQYF.

V and J are TRBV18 and TRBJ1-1; possibly TRBD1 for D (5 bases). V shed 4 bases and J shed 7 bases, with 10 bases lying between them. The germline CDR1 and CDR2 sequences are KGHSH and LQKENI. This CDR3 region has 12 residues. The CDR3 loop is CASSLTGLEAFF. In DNA form, the CDR3 reads TGTGCCAGCTCACTGACGGGACTTGAAGCTTTCTTT.

The chain joins TRBV12-3 or TRBV12-4 to TRBJ1-2; 7 bases fit TRBD1. Unmatched junction bases numbered 5, after V lost 7 bases and J lost 3 bases. There are 13 residues in the CDR3. The CDR3 DNA reads TGTGCCAGCACTACCGGGACAGACTATGGCTACACCTTC. As protein: CASTTGTDYGYTF.

This clone was found once. This chain links TRBV5-1 with TRBJ2-1; 9 bases align to TRBD2. J gave up 4 bases and V 0 bases, and 5 bases lay outside the gene matches. In germline, CDR1 is SGHRS, CDR2 YFSETQ. The length of the CDR3 is 16 residues. The CDR3 sequence: CASSLAPSGIYNEQFF. CDR3 nucleotides: TGCGCCAGCAGCTTGGCCCCTAGCGGGATTTACAATGAGCAGTTCTTC.